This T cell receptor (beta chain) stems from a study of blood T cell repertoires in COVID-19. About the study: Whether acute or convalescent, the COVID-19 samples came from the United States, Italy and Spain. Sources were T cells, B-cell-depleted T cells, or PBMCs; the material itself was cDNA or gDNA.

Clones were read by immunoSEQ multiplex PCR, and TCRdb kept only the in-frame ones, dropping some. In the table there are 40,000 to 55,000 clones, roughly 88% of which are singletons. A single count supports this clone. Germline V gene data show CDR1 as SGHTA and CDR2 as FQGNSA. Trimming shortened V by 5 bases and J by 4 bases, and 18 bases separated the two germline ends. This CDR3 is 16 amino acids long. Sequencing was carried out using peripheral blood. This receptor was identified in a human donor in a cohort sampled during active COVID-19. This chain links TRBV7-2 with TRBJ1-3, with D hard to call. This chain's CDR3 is CASSGRDLTSGNTIYF. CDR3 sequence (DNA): TGTGCCAGCAGCGGCCGGGATCTAACGAGCGGAAACACCATATATTTT.